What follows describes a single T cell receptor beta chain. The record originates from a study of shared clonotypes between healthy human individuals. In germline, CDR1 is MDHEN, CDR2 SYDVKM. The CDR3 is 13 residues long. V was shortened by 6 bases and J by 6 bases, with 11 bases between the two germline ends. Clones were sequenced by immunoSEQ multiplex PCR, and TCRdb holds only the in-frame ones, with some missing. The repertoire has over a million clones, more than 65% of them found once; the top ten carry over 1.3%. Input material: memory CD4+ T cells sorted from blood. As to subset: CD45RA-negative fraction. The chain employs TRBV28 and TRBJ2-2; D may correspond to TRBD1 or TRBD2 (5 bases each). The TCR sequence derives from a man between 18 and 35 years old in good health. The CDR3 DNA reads TGTGCCAGCAGCCAAAGGGGAGCCGGGGAGCTGTTTTTT. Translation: CASSQRGAGELFF. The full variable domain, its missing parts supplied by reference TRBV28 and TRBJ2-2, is DVKVTQSSRYLVKRTGEKVFLECVQDMDHENMFWYRQDPGLGLRLIYFSYDVKMKEKGDIPEGYSVSREKKERFSLILESASTNQTSMYLCASSQRGAGELFFGEGSRLTVL.